Sequencing of this T cell receptor beta chain was carried out in a study of shared clonotypes between healthy human individuals. Negatively enriched CD4+ T cells were divided by CD45RA into naive and memory. As handled by the study authors: Filtering of immunoSEQ junctional sequences could not match full-length read filtering. Clones were read by immunoSEQ multiplex PCR, and TCRdb kept only the in-frame ones, dropping some. The V and J calls and clone size are taken from that table; D and trimming were inferred from the DNA. The sample includes roughly 2.4 million clones, approximately 94% of them seen just once. General study findings and limits: Incomplete sequencing of sorted subsets was indicated by rarefaction despite large depth. Generation probabilities were higher for clonotypes shared across all four sorted-subset donors than for unshared ones.

Points on this clone: No antigen is known for it.

V gave up 3 bases and J gave up 3 bases; unmatched junction bases: 5. Germline CDR1 is SGHTS and CDR2 is YDEGEE. The CDR3 spans 15 residues. The receptor's source is a man aged 18 to 35 in good health. The chain links TRBV5-8 to TRBJ2-7; 11 nucleotides align to TRBD1. Sequenced: naive CD4+ T cells sorted from blood. Indicated subset: CD45RA+ positively selected. CDR3 nucleotide sequence: TGTGCCAGCAGCTCACCCGGGACAGGGGGCTACGAGCAGTACTTC. Amino acids: CASSSPGTGGYEQYF. The complete variable domain, with remaining parts taken from reference TRBV5-8 and TRBJ2-7, reads EAGVTQSPTHLIKTRGQQATLRCSPISGHTSVYWYQQALGLGLQFLLWYDEGEERNRGNFPPRFSGRQFPNYSSELNVNALELEDSALYLCASSSPGTGGYEQYFGPGTRLTVT.